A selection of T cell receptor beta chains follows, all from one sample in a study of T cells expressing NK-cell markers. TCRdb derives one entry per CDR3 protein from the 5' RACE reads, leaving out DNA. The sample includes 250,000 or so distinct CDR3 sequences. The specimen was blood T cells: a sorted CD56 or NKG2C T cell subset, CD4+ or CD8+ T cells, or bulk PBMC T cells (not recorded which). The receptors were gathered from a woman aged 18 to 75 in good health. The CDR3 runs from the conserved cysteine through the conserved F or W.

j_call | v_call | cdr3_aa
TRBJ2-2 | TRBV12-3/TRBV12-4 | CASSLMGFAAGGHGELFF
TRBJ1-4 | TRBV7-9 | CASSPRTSLGEKLFF
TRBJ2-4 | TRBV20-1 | CSARKRGLAKNIQYF
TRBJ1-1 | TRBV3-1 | CASSQGGNQAFF
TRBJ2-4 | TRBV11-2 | CASSLRGPNIQYF
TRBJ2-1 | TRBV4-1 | CASSHRPGLAGYNEQFF
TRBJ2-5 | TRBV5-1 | CASRPSGVETQYF
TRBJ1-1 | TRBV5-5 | CASSLVWGTEAFF
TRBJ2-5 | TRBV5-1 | CASSLGSDKVGETQYF
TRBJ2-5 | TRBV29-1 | CSVANRGRGETQYF
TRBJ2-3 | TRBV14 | CASSQEDSWSYTDTQYF
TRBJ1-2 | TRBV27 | CASSLQGGGYTF
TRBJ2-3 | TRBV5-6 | CASFSRHVDTQYF
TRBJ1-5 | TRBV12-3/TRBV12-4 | CASSWGGQPQHF
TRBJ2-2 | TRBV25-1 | CASSELGGDRANTGELFF
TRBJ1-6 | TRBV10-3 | CAISESTTYNSPLHF
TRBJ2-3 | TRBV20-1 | CSAPLRRGLDTQYF
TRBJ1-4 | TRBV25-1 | CASSPRGGSDEKLFF
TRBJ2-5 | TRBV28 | CASSLPRGPETQYF
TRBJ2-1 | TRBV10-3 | CAISEGQGGINEQFF